One and the same sample provided the 21 T cell receptor beta chains below, sequenced in a study of blood T cells in healthy people across ages. The use of a sample-barcoded 5' primer and a J-beta primer mix characterized a second PCR of roughly 6 to 11 cycles. From the 5' RACE reads, TCRdb called clonotypes with MiXCR, one entry per CDR3 protein. The sample contains fewer than 1.5 million distinct CDR3 sequences, around 39% of which appear only once. The sequenced sample consisted of blood. Receptor source: a young woman in good health.

In this sample, this clonotype turned up a few times. The gene calls are TRBV12-3 or TRBV12-4 and TRBJ2-3; D gene unclear. V was trimmed by 3 bases and J by 2 bases, leaving 9 bases between them. The CDR3 sequence is 14 residues long. The chain's CDR3 is CASSFRQYTDTQYF. The CDR3 DNA reads as TGTGCCAGCAGTTTCCGGCAGTACACAGATACGCAGTATTTT.

This sequence joins TRBV6-1 and TRBJ2-1, with unresolved D. The V gene's germline CDR1 is MNHNS and CDR2 SASEGT. This CDR3 comprises 18 residues. Trimming left V 2 bases short and J 5 bases short, with 22 bases between. DNA of the CDR3: TGTGCCAGCAGTGAACCACACGCCCGGGCCTTACTAAACAATGAGCAGTTCTTC. This translates into CASSEPHARALLNNEQFF.

The sample holds a few counts of this clonotype. The chain employs TRBV20-1 and TRBJ1-6; possible D gene TRBD1, 5 bases. CDR3 length: 16 amino acids. Trimming pared 0 bases from V and 7 bases from J, leaving 16 bases between. Germline V CDR1 and CDR2: DFQATT, SNEGSKA (reference sequence). In DNA, the CDR3 is TGCAGTGCTAGAGATAGCCAGGGCGGGCAAAATTCACCCCTCCACTTT. Translating gives CSARDSQGGQNSPLHF.

The chain couples TRBV5-1 to TRBJ1-1, with 8 bases that match TRBD1. Germline-derived CDR1 and CDR2 are SGHRS and YFSETQ. V dropped 0 bases and J dropped 5; count of bases not matched to a gene: 9. This CDR3 contains 16 residues. In DNA form, the CDR3 reads TGCGCCAGCAGCTTGGCGGGACAGGACAAGGGGACTGAAGCTTTCTTT. Amino acids: CASSLAGQDKGTEAFF. The whole variable domain, remainder taken from reference TRBV5-1 and TRBJ1-1, is KAGVTQTPRYLIKTRGQQVTLSCSPISGHRSVSWYQQTPGQGLQFLFEYFSETQRNKGNFPGRFSGRQFSNSRSEMNVSTLELGDSALYLCASSLAGQDKGTEAFFGQGTRLTVV.

The chain combines TRBV30 with TRBJ2-3; D is unresolved. V was shortened by 0 bases and J by 0 bases, with 7 bases between the two germline ends. Germline assignment: CDR1 GTSNPN and CDR2 SVGIG (reference sequence). The length of the CDR3 is 14 residues. The CDR3 nucleotides read TGTGCCTGGAGTGTAACTCTCAGCACAGATACGCAGTATTTT. Amino acid sequence: CAWSVTLSTDTQYF.

This clonotype was detected a few times. The rearrangement uses TRBV9 and TRBJ2-3; D gene ambiguous. V was shortened by 4 bases and J by 2 bases, with 8 bases between the two germline ends. The length of the CDR3 is 13 residues. The germline V gene has CDR1 SGDLS and CDR2 YYNGEE. The CDR3: CASSRAYTDTQYF. CDR3 nucleotide sequence: TGTGCCAGCAGCAGAGCCTACACAGATACGCAGTATTTT.

The CDR3 protein is CASSPGLAGETTYEQYF. The CDR3 bases are TGCGCCAGCAGCCCGGGACTAGCGGGAGAAACAACCTACGAGCAGTACTTC. The chain couples TRBV4-1 to TRBJ2-7, with TRBD2 matching over 14 bases. Germline loops: CDR1 MGHRA, CDR2 YSYEKL. The junction had 7 bases not matched to a gene; V was cut back by 4 bases and J by 2 bases. This CDR3 has 17 amino acids.

The chain combines TRBV3-1 with TRBJ2-3, with 12 bases fitting TRBD2. CDR1 and CDR2 (germline): LGHDT, YNNKEL (reference sequence). V gave up 4 bases and J gave up 5 bases; unmatched junction bases: 10. This CDR3 is built from 17 residues. The CDR3 DNA sequence: TGTGCCAGCAGCCCTAGACTAGCGGGGGCCCCGGGAGATACGCAGTATTTT. Protein sequence: CASSPRLAGAPGDTQYF.

The V gene is TRBV24-1, the J gene TRBJ2-5; TRBD2 might be the D (6 bases). CDR1 and CDR2 from the germline V gene are KGHDR and SFDVKD. Between the trimmed V and J ends, which lost 5 bases and 11 bases, there was a span of 20 bases. The CDR3 runs 14 residues. CDR3 sequence: CATSVGGAGNEQYF. As DNA, the CDR3 is TGTGCCACCAGTGTCGGCGGGGCGGGTAATGAGCAGTACTTC.

In its sample, this clonotype was seen a few times. The chain has TRBV5-1 and TRBJ2-5; D might be TRBD1 (6 bases). Germline V gene data show CDR1 as SGHRS and CDR2 as YFSETQ. The CDR3 runs to 15 residues. Trimming removed 3 bases at V and 1 base at J, with 13 bases between. As DNA, the CDR3 is TGCGCCAGCAGCTCCGAGGACAGATTCCAAGAGACCCAGTACTTC. Protein: CASSSEDRFQETQYF.

The V call is TRBV13, the J call TRBJ2-1; either TRBD1 or TRBD2 may supply D (6 bases each). V lost 4 bases and J lost 2, with 18 bases in between. The CDR3 extends over 17 amino acids. Germline CDR1 is PRHDT and CDR2 is FYEKMQ (reference sequence). The CDR3 region has the DNA TGTGCCAGCAGCTCGGAAGAACAAGGGGGGACCTACAATGAGCAGTTCTTC. Translation: CASSSEEQGGTYNEQFF.

The rearrangement links TRBV14 to TRBJ2-7; 9 positions match TRBD1. The CDR3 totals 16 residues. The ends lost 4 bases at V and 2 bases at J; junction bases unmatched: 9. Germline V gene sequence: CDR1 SGHDN, CDR2 FVKESK. In nucleotides, the CDR3 is TGTGCCAGCAGCCCTCCTCTTCGGACAGGGGCCTACGAGCAGTACTTC. As protein: CASSPPLRTGAYEQYF. The full variable domain, rest sourced from reference TRBV14 and TRBJ2-7, is EAGVTQFPSHSVIEKGQTVTLRCDPISGHDNLYWYRRVMGKEIKFLLHFVKESKQDESGMPNNRFLAERTGGTYSTLKVQPAELEDSGVYFCASSPPLRTGAYEQYFGPGTRLTVT.

The rearrangement links TRBV10-3 to TRBJ2-7, with TRBD2 matching 8 bases. The CDR3 is 14 amino acids. V lost 0 bases, J lost 7 bases, and 5 bases stayed unmatched. Germline loops: CDR1 ENHRY, CDR2 SYGVKD. CDR3 coding DNA: TGTGCCATCAGTGAGTCTGAAGCGGGAGAAGAGCAGTACTTC. It encodes CAISESEAGEEQYF.

The chain carries TRBV7-2 and TRBJ2-6; the match to TRBD2 covers 10 bases. The trim removed 6 bases at V and 0 bases at J, leaving 5 bases unmatched. CDR1 is SGHTA and CDR2 is FQGNSA in the germline V gene. There are 17 residues in the CDR3. CDR3: CASRFGLADSGANVLTF. As DNA, the CDR3 is TGTGCCAGCAGATTTGGACTAGCGGACTCTGGGGCCAACGTCCTGACTTTC.

A few counts support this clonotype. The chain links TRBV7-9 to TRBJ1-2; D perhaps matches TRBD1 (5 bases). Germline V lookup: CDR1 SEHNR, CDR2 FQNEAQ (reference sequence). The CDR3 extends over 12 amino acids. The germline V and J ends were trimmed by 6 bases and 8 bases, with 13 bases remaining between them. The CDR3 DNA sequence: TGTGCCAGCAGTACAGGATCTCTCGGCTACACCTTC. It translates to CASSTGSLGYTF. Filled out from reference TRBV7-9 and TRBJ1-2, the complete variable domain reads DTGVSQNPRHKITKRGQNVTFRCDPISEHNRLYWYRQTLGQGPEFLTYFQNEAQLEKSRLLSDRFSAERPKGSFSTLEIQRTEQGDSAMYLCASSTGSLGYTFGSGTRLTVV.

The V and J genes are TRBV14 and TRBJ2-5; D call uncertain. Per germline, CDR1 SGHDN and CDR2 FVKESK. This CDR3 region has 12 residues. Trimming cost V 4 bases and J 7 bases, with 10 bases left between them. This CDR3 is CASSPNPGTQYF. In nucleotides, the CDR3 is TGTGCCAGCAGCCCGAACCCGGGGACCCAGTACTTC. Together with reference TRBV14 and TRBJ2-5, the CDR3 gives the full variable domain: EAGVTQFPSHSVIEKGQTVTLRCDPISGHDNLYWYRRVMGKEIKFLLHFVKESKQDESGMPNNRFLAERTGGTYSTLKVQPAELEDSGVYFCASSPNPGTQYFGPGTRLLVL.

This clonotype was picked up many times. The chain joins TRBV7-9 to TRBJ2-3; TRBD1 agrees at 10 bases. With 4 bases clipped from V and 1 base from J, the junction kept 11 bases outside the gene matches. CDR3 length equals 18 residues. Germline V gene lookup returns CDR1 SEHNR and CDR2 FQNEAQ (reference sequence). Here the CDR3 DNA reads TGTGCCAGCAGCTCCGCGGGACAGGGGCAAGGAGGCACAGATACGCAGTATTTT. Translating gives CASSSAGQGQGGTDTQYF.

The chain couples TRBV4-1 to TRBJ2-1, with 10 bases matching TRBD2. This CDR3 spans 17 amino acids. CDR1 is MGHRA, CDR2 YSYEKL, per germline. The V segment lost 0 bases and the J segment 4 bases; nucleotides outside the gene matches: 6. The CDR3 here is CASSQEGASGGYNEQFF. DNA of the CDR3: TGCGCCAGCAGCCAAGAAGGGGCTAGCGGGGGATACAATGAGCAGTTCTTC.

This sequence joins TRBV18 and TRBJ2-7; a possible D gene is TRBD1 (7 bases). This CDR3 contains 13 residues. The V end lost 6 bases, the J end lost 4 bases, and 13 bases lay between the germline ends. The germline gives CDR1 KGHSH, CDR2 LQKENI. DNA for the CDR3: TGTGCCAGCTCCGGAGGGGGCTTATACGAGCAGTACTTC. Its protein product is CASSGGGLYEQYF. Filled out from reference TRBV18 and TRBJ2-7, the complete variable domain reads NAGVMQNPRHLVRRRGQEARLRCSPMKGHSHVYWYRQLPEEGLKFMVYLQKENIIDESGMPKERFSAEFPKEGPSILRIQQVVRGDSAAYFCASSGGGLYEQYFGPGTRLTVT.

CDR3 in DNA: TGCAGTGCCGTGGGACAGGGCCAAGAGACCCAGTACTTC. This gives the protein CSAVGQGQETQYF. The rearrangement links TRBV20-1 to TRBJ2-5; 9 bases line up with TRBD1. There are 13 residues in the CDR3. CDR1 DFQATT and CDR2 SNEGSKA come from the germline V gene (reference sequence). V gave up 6 bases and J gave up 1 base; unmatched junction bases: 3.

The table lists this clonotype with a few counts. The rearrangement links TRBV11-2 to TRBJ2-1, with TRBD1 matching over 8 bases. Germline trimming cut 3 bases from V and 2 bases from J; bases unmatched to any gene: 3. Germline lookup yields CDR1 SGHAT and CDR2 FQNNGV. CDR3 length: 15 amino acids. As DNA, the CDR3 is TGTGCCAGCAGCTTCCGGGACAGGACCTACAATGAGCAGTTCTTC. It specifies CASSFRDRTYNEQFF.